What follows is one T cell receptor (beta chain) and its context. Germline values: CDR1 MDHEN, CDR2 SYDVKM. Trimming left V 2 bases short and J 10 bases short, with 12 bases between. The CDR3 loop spans 13 amino acids. This specimen belongs to a study of CD4 T cells in relation to SARS-CoV-2 and coronaviruses. Measured with immunoSEQ multiplex PCR; TCRdb has only the in-frame clones, and not every one. The table records around 56,000 clones, roughly 90% of them present only once. Before the COVID-19 pandemic, during about 2010-2018, CD4+ T cells were taken from unexposed donors. This sequence joins TRBV28 and TRBJ2-1; D gene uncertain. The sequence derives from a human donor in good health. Input material: memory CD4+ T cells from PBMCs. For the CDR3, the DNA is TGTGCCAGCAGTTTAAGTACGGAGACGGAGCAGTTCTTC. Encoded protein: CASSLSTETEQFF.